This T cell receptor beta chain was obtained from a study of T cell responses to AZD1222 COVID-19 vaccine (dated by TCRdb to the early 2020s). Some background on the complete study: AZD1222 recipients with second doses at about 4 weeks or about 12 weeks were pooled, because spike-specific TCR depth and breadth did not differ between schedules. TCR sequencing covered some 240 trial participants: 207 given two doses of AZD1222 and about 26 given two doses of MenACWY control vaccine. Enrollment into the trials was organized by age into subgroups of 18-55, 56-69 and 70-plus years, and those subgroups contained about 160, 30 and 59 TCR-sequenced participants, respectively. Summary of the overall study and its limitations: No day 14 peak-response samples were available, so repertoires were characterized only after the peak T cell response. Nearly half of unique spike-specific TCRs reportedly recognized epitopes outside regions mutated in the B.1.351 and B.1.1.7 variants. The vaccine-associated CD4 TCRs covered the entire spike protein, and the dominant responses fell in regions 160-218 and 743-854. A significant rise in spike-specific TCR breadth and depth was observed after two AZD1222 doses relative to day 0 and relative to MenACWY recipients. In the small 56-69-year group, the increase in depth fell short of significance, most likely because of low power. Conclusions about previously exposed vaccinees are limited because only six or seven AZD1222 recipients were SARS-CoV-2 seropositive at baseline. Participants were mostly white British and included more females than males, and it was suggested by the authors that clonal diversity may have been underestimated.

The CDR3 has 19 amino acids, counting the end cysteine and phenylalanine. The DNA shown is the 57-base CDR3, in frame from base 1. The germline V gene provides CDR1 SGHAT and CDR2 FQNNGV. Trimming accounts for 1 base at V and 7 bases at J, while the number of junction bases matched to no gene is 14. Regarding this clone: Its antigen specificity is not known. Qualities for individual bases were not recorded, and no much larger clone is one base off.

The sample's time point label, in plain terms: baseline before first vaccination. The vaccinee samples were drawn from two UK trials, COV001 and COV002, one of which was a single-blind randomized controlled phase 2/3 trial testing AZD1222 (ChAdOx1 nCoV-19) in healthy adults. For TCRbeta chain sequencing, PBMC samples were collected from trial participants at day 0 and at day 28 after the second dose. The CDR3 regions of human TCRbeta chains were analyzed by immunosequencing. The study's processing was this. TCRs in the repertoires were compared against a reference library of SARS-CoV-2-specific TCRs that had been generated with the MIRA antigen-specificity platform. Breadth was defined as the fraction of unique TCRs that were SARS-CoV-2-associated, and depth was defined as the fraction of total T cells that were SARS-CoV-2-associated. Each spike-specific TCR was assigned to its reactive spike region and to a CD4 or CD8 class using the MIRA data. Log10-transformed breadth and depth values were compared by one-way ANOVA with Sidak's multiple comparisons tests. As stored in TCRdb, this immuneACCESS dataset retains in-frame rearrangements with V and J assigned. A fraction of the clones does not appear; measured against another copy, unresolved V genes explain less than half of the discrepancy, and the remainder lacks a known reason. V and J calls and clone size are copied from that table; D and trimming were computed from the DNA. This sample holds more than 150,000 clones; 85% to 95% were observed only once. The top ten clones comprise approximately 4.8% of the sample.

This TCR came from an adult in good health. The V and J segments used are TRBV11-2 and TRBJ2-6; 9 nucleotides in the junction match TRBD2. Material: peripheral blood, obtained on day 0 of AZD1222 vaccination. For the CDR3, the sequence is CASSLVPAGGALFANVLTF. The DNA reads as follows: TGTGCCAGCAGCTTAGTTCCGGCGGGAGGGGCCCTATTTGCCAACGTCCTGACTTTC.